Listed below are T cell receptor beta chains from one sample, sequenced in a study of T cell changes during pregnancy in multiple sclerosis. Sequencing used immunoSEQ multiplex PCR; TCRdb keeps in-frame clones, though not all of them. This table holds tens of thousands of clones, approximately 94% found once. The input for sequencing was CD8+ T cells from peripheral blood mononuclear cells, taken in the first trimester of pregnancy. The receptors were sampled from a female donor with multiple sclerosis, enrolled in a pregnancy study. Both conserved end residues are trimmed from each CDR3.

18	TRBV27	ASSFLSGTGTYANTGELF
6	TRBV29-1	SAGGIF
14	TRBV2	ASRGPGIINPYEQY
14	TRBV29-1	SVDEGTSGRGPIGY
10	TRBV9	ASNRAGVGYT
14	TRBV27	ASSITSGIWVDTQY
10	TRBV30	AWSDPLPGCT
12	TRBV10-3	AMRAAGSNQPQH
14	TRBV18	ASSPPSQISNTEAF
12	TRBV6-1	ASSEQQVGTEAF
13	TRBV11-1	ASSPPGQGTYGYT
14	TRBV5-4	ASSSRGGEVNEKLF
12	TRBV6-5	ASSNGTGDYGYT
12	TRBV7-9	ASSSWTSGNEQF
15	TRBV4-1	ASSQPLGTPDQETQY
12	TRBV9	ASSVATSTETQY